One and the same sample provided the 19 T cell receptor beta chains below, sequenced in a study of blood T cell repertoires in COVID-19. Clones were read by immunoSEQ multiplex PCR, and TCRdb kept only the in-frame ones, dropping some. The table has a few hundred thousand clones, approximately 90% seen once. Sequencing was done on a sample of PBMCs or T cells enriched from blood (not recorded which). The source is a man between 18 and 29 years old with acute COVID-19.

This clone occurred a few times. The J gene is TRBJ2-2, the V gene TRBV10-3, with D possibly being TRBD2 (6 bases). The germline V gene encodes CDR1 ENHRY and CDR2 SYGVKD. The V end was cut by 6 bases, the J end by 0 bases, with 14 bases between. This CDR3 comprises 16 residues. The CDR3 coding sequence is TGTGCCATCAGGGTTAGGGGACTTCCGAACACCGGGGAGCTGTTTTTT. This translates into CAIRVRGLPNTGELFF.

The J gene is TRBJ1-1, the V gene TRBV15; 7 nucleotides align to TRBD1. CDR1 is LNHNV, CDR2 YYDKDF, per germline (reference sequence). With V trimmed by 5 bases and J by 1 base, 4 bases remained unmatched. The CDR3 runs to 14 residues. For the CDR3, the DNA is TGTGCCACCAGCGCCCGGACAGGGAACACTGAAGCTTTCTTT. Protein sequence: CATSARTGNTEAFF.

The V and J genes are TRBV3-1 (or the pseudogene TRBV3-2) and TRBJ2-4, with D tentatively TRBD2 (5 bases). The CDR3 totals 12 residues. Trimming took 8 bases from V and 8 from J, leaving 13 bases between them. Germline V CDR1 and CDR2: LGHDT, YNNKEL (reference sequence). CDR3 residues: CASRGWIDIQYF. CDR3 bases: TGTGCCAGCCGGGGTTGGATTGACATTCAGTACTTC.

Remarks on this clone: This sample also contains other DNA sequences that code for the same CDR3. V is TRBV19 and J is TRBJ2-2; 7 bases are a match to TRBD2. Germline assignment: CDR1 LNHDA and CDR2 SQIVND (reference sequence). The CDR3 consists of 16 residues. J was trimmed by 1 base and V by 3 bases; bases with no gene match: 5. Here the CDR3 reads CASSILAGENTGELFF. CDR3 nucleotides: TGTGCCAGTAGTATTCTGGCGGGAGAGAACACCGGGGAGCTGTTTTTT.

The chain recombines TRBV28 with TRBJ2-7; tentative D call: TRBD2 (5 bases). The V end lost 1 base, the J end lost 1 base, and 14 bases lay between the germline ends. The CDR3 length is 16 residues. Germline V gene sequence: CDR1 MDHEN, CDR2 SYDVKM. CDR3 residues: CASSLSPDWISYEQYF. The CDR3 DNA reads TGTGCCAGCAGTTTATCCCCGGACTGGATTTCCTACGAGCAGTACTTC.

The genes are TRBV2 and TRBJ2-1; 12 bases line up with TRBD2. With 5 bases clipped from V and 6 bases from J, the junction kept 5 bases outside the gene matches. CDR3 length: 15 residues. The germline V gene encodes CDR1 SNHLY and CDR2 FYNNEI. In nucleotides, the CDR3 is TGTGCCAGCAGTAAGACTAGCGGGAGAGTCAATGAGCAGTTCTTC. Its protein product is CASSKTSGRVNEQFF.

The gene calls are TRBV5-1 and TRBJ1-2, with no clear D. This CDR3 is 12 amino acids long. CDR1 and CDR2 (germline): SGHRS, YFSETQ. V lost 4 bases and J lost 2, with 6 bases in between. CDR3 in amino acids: CASSQANYGYTF. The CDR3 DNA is TGCGCCAGCAGCCAAGCGAACTATGGCTACACCTTC.

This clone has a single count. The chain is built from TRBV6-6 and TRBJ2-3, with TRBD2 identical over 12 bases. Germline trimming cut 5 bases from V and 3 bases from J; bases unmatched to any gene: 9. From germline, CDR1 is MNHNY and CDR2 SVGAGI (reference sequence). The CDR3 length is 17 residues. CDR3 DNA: TGTGCCAGCAGTCCCGGTGGGGGGACTAGCGGGACAGATACGCAGTATTTT. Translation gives CASSPGGGTSGTDTQYF.

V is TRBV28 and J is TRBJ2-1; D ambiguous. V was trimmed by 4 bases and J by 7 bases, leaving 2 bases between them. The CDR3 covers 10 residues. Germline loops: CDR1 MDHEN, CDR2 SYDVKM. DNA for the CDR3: TGTGCCAGCAGTTCTAATGAGCAGTTCTTC. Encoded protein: CASSSNEQFF. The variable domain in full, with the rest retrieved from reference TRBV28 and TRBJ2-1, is DVKVTQSSRYLVKRTGEKVFLECVQDMDHENMFWYRQDPGLGLRLIYFSYDVKMKEKGDIPEGYSVSREKKERFSLILESASTNQTSMYLCASSSNEQFFGPGTRLTVL.

CDR3 region: CASSLQGKIGTDTQYF. CDR3 coding DNA: TGTGCCAGCAGTTTACAGGGGAAGATAGGGACAGATACGCAGTATTTT. The chain links TRBV28 to TRBJ2-3; D might be TRBD1 (6 bases). Trimming cost V 2 bases and J 3 bases, with 15 bases left between them. Per the germline V gene, CDR1 is MDHEN and CDR2 is SYDVKM. The CDR3 is 16 residues long.

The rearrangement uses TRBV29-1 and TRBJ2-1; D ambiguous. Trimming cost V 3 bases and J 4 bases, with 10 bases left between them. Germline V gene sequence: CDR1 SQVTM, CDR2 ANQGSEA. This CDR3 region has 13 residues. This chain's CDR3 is CSVDVSGYNEQFF. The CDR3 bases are TGCAGCGTTGATGTATCCGGTTACAATGAGCAGTTCTTC.

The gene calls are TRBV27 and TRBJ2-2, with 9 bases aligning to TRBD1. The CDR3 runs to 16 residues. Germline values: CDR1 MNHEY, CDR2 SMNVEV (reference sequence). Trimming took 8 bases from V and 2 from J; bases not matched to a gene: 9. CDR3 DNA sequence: TGTGCCAGCGGTAAACCGGGACAGGGTAACACCGGGGAGCTGTTTTTT. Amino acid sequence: CASGKPGQGNTGELFF.

CDR3 sequence: CASSLVADIFQETQYF. DNA for the CDR3: TGTGCCAGCAGCTTAGTCGCCGACATCTTCCAAGAGACCCAGTACTTC. The chain carries TRBV7-2 and TRBJ2-5; no firm D call. Germline CDR1 reads SGHTA; CDR2 reads FQGNSA. V was trimmed by 1 base and J by 1 base, leaving 13 bases between them. The CDR3 extends over 16 amino acids. The full variable domain, its missing parts supplied by reference TRBV7-2 and TRBJ2-5, is GAGVSQSPSNKVTEKGKDVELRCDPISGHTALYWYRQSLGQGLEFLIYFQGNSAPDKSGLPSDRFSAERTGGSVSTLTIQRTQQEDSAVYLCASSLVADIFQETQYFGPGTRLLVL.

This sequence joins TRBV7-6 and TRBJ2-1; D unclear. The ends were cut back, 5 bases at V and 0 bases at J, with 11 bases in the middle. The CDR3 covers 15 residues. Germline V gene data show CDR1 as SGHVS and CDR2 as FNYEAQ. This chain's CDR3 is CASSRASLSYNEQFF. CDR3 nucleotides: TGTGCCAGCAGCCGAGCCTCCCTCTCCTACAATGAGCAGTTCTTC.

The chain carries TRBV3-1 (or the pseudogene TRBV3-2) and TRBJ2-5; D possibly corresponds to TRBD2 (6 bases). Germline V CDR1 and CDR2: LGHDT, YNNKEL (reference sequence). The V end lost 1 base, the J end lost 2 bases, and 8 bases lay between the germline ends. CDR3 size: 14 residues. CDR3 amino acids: CASSQGTTQETQYF. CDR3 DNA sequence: TGTGCCAGCAGCCAAGGGACTACACAAGAGACCCAGTACTTC.

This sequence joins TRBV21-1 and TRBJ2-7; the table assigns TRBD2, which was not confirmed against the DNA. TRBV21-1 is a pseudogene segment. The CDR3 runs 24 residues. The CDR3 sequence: CASSKKKDSDGGTTWTSGTYEQYF. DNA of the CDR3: TGTGCCAGCAGCAAAAAAAAAGACTCCGACGGCGGGACAACTTGGACTAGCGGGACCTACGAGCAGTACTTC.

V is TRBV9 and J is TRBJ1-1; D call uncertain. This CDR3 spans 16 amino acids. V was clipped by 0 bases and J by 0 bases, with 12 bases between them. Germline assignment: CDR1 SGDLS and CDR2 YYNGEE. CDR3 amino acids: CASSVGGGLMNTEAFF. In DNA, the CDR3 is TGTGCCAGCAGCGTAGGGGGAGGCCTAATGAACACTGAAGCTTTCTTT.

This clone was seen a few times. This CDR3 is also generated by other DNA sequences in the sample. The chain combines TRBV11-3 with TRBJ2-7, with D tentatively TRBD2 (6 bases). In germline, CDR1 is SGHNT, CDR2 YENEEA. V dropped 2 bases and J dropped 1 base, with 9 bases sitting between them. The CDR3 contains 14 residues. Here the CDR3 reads CASSLSGGSYEQYF. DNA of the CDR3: TGTGCCAGCAGCTTATCCGGGGGATCCTACGAGCAGTACTTC.

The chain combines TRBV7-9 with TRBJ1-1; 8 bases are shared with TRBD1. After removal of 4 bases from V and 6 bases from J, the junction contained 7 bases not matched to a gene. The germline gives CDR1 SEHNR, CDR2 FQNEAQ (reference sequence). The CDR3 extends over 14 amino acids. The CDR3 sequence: CASSSGQGEAEAFF. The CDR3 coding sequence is TGTGCCAGCAGCTCCGGACAGGGCGAGGCTGAAGCTTTCTTT. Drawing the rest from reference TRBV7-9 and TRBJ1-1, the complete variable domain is DTGVSQNPRHKITKRGQNVTFRCDPISEHNRLYWYRQTLGQGPEFLTYFQNEAQLEKSRLLSDRFSAERPKGSFSTLEIQRTEQGDSAMYLCASSSGQGEAEAFFGQGTRLTVV.